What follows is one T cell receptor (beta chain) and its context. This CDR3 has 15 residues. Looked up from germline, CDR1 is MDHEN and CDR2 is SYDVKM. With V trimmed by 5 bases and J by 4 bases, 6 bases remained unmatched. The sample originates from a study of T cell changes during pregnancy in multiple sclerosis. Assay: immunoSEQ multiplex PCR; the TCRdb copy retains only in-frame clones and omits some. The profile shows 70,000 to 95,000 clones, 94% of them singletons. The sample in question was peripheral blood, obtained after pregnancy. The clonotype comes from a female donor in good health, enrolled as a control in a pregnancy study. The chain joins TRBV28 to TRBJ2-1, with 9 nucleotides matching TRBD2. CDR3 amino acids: CASSPGLAEYNEQFF. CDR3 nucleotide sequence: TGTGCCAGCAGTCCGGGACTAGCCGAATACAATGAGCAGTTCTTC.